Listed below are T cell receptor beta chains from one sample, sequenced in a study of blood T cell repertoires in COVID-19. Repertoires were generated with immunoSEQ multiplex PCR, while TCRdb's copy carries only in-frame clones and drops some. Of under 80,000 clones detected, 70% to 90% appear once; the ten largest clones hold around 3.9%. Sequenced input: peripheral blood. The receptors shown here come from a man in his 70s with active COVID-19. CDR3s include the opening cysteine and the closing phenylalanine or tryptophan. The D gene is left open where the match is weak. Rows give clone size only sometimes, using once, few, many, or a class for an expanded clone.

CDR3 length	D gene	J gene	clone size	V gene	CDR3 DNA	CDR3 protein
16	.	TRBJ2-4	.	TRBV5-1	TGCGCCAGCAGCTTGGTTGGGGGGTTAGCCAAAAACATTCAGTACTTC	CASSLVGGLAKNIQYF
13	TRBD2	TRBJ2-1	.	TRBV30	TGTGCCTGCCTAGCGGGAGGGCCGGGTGAGCAGTTCTTC	CACLAGGPGEQFF
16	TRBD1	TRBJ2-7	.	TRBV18	TGTGCCAGCTCACCCCAAGGGGGCGCGGTCGGGTACGAGCAGTACTTC	CASSPQGGAVGYEQYF
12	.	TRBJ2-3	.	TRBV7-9	TGTGCCAGCTACGGGAGTGAAGATACGCAGTATTTT	CASYGSEDTQYF
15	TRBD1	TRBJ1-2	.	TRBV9	TGTGCCAGCAGCCCCCGACAGGGATCGAACTATGGCTACACCTTC	CASSPRQGSNYGYTF
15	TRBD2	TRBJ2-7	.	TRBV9	TGTGCCAGCAGCCCCTGGCGGGAGGGGTCCTACGAGCAGTACTTC	CASSPWREGSYEQYF
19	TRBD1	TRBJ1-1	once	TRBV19	TGTGCCAGTAGTATTTGGGCGACGGGGGCAGGGGGCCGGAAGACTGAAGCTTTCTTT	CASSIWATGAGGRKTEAFF
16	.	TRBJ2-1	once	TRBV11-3	TGTGCCAGCAGCTTAGTTCTGACCTGGAGGGGGCCGGGGCAGTTCTTC	CASSLVLTWRGPGQFF
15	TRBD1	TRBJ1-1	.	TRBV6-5	TGTGCCAGCAGTTCTCCCCAGGGGGCGGGCACTGAAGCTTTCTTT	CASSSPQGAGTEAFF
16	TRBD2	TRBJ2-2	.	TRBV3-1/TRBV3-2	TGTGCCAGCAGCCCACCCGGTGGTGGGAGGGCCGGGGAGCTGTTTTTT	CASSPPGGGRAGELFF
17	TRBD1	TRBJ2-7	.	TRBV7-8	TGTGCCAGCAGACCACGGGCTTTGGGACAGGGAGGGTACGAGCAGTACTTC	CASRPRALGQGGYEQYF
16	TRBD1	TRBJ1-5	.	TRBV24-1	TGTGCCACCAGTGCCGCAGGGGGCAGGGGATGGCAGCCCCAGCATTTT	CATSAAGGRGWQPQHF